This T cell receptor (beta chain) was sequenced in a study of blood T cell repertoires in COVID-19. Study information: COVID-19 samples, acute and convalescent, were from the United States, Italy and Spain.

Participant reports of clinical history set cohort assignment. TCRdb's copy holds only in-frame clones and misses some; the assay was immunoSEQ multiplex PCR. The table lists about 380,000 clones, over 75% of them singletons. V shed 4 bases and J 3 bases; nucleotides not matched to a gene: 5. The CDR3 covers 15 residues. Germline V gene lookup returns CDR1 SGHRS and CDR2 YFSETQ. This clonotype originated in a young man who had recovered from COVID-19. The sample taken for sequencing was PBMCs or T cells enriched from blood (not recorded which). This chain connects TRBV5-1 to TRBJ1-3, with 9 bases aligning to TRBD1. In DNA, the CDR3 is TGCGCCAGCAGCATACAGGGGGCCAGTGGAAACACCATATATTTT. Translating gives CASSIQGASGNTIYF. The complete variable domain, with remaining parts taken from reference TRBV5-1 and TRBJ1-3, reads KAGVTQTPRYLIKTRGQQVTLSCSPISGHRSVSWYQQTPGQGLQFLFEYFSETQRNKGNFPGRFSGRQFSNSRSEMNVSTLELGDSALYLCASSIQGASGNTIYFGEGSWLTVV.